Presented here are 6 T cell receptor beta chains from one specimen sequenced in a study of shared clonotypes between healthy human individuals. Repertoires were generated with immunoSEQ multiplex PCR, while TCRdb's copy carries only in-frame clones and drops some. The sample includes about 2.2 million clones, 93% of them seen just once. Naivety among CD8 cells was defined by CD45RO negativity and positive CCR7 selection, thereby excluding terminally differentiated effector memory CD45RA+ cells. Sequenced input: naive CD8+ T cells from PBMCs. The receptors originated from a man between 18 and 29 years old in good health. Some clones in this sample may be carry-over from other donors' samples.

The chain has TRBV5-6 and TRBJ2-1; D uncertain. This CDR3 region has 14 residues. Germline V CDR1 and CDR2: SGHDT, YYEEEE. V was clipped by 5 bases and J by 1 base, with 10 bases between them. The CDR3 sequence: CASSSRDSYNEQFF. CDR3 DNA sequence: TGTGCCAGCAGTTCCCGAGATTCCTACAATGAGCAGTTCTTC.

The gene calls are TRBV7-8 and TRBJ2-7; D uncertain. Germline V gene sequence: CDR1 SGHVS, CDR2 FQNEAQ. The CDR3 spans 15 residues. V lost 3 bases, J lost 0 bases, and 12 bases lay in between. The CDR3 nucleotides are TGTGCCAGCAGCTTTGTAGGCGCGAGCTCCTACGAGCAGTACTTC. Translating it yields CASSFVGASSYEQYF.

The gene calls are TRBV7-8 and TRBJ2-7; 7 bases fit TRBD1. CDR1 SGHVS and CDR2 FQNEAQ come from the germline V gene. The CDR3 sequence is 17 residues long. The junction had 13 bases not matched to a gene; V was cut back by 1 base and J by 4 bases. CDR3 in amino acids: CASSLVRTGESLYEQYF. As DNA, the CDR3 is TGTGCCAGCAGCTTAGTTCGGACAGGCGAGTCTCTGTACGAGCAGTACTTC. Using reference TRBV7-8 and TRBJ2-7 for the parts outside the CDR3, the full variable domain is GAGVSQSPRYKVAKRGQDVALRCDPISGHVSLFWYQQALGQGPEFLTYFQNEAQLDKSGLPSDRFFAERPEGSVSTLKIQRTQQEDSAVYLCASSLVRTGESLYEQYFGPGTRLTVT.

Worth noting for this clone: The sample carries other DNA sequences with the same CDR3. The chain uses TRBV7-9 and TRBJ2-1, with 10 bases aligning to TRBD2. The J segment lost 4 bases and the V segment lost 4 bases, leaving 4 bases of the junction unmatched. From germline, CDR1 is SEHNR and CDR2 FQNEAQ (reference sequence). This CDR3 comprises 15 residues. CDR3 protein: CASSSGLAAYNEQFF. CDR3 coding DNA: TGTGCCAGCAGCTCCGGACTAGCGGCATACAATGAGCAGTTCTTC.

V is TRBV11-2 and J is TRBJ2-7, with 7 bases that match TRBD2. Trimming cost V 3 bases and J 2 bases; bases outside gene matches: 4. Germline values: CDR1 SGHAT, CDR2 FQNNGV. This CDR3 is 14 amino acids long. The CDR3 nucleotides read TGTGCCAGCAGCTTTCTAGCGGTTGCCTACGAGCAGTACTTC. As protein: CASSFLAVAYEQYF.

The chain combines TRBV30 with TRBJ2-7, with a weak D call TRBD2 (5 bases). There are 13 residues in the CDR3. CDR1 GTSNPN and CDR2 SVGIG come from the germline V gene (reference sequence). V was cut by 0 bases and J by 4 bases, with 10 bases left in between. CDR3 protein: CAWSVLRGYEQYF. As DNA, the CDR3 is TGTGCCTGGAGTGTACTTCGAGGGTACGAGCAGTACTTC.